The 19 T cell receptor beta chains reported below all come from one sample, sequenced in a study of T cells in Graves' hyperthyroidism and ophthalmopathy. The TCR beta CDR3 regions underwent amplification using RNA transcripts as the source. The HTBI primer set was used in a first-round RT-PCR of the TCR CDR3. TCRdb reprocessed the multiplex PCR reads via MiXCR and lists one record per CDR3 protein. The table includes around 440,000 distinct CDR3 sequences, about a sixth detected once. Sequencing input: blood. The source of these receptors is a woman under 30 with Graves' hyperthyroidism.

The chain joins TRBV4-2 to TRBJ2-5, with 7 nucleotides matching TRBD2. The V gene end was trimmed by 0 bases and the J gene end by 5 bases; junction bases not matched to a gene: 12. CDR1 is LGHNA, CDR2 YNFKEQ, per germline. This CDR3 has 17 residues. CDR3 DNA sequence: TGTGCCAGCAGCCAAGATGACGGGGGGACCCACGGGGAGACCCAGTACTTC. Amino acid sequence: CASSQDDGGTHGETQYF.

This clonotype was counted many times. The rearrangement links TRBV11-2 to TRBJ2-3; D is undetermined. The CDR3 sequence is 15 residues long. Trimming left V 0 bases short and J 2 bases short, with 9 bases between. Germline-derived CDR1 and CDR2 are SGHAT and FQNNGV. CDR3 amino acids: CASSLDRGFTDTQYF. In nucleotides, the CDR3 is TGTGCCAGCAGCTTAGATCGCGGATTCACAGATACGCAGTATTTT.

The chain couples TRBV20-1 to TRBJ1-5; D unresolved. V was cut by 3 bases and J by 4 bases, with 13 bases left in between. The CDR3 totals 14 residues. From germline, CDR1 is DFQATT and CDR2 SNEGSKA (reference sequence). This CDR3 reads CSASPSYQNQPQHF. The CDR3 DNA reads as TGCAGTGCTAGCCCCTCCTACCAAAATCAGCCCCAGCATTTT.

Only a few counts were recorded for this clonotype. The chain combines TRBV12-3 or TRBV12-4 with TRBJ2-5; D may be TRBD2 (6 bases). This CDR3 is built from 15 residues. V was trimmed by 1 base and J by 4 bases, leaving 13 bases between them. CDR3 residues: CASSLVAGTGETQYF. The CDR3 bases are TGTGCCAGCAGTTTAGTGGCGGGGACCGGAGAGACCCAGTACTTC.

The chain links TRBV14 to TRBJ2-7; unclear D gene. The CDR3 runs 15 residues. CDR1 is SGHDN and CDR2 is FVKESK in the germline V gene. Trimming took 5 bases from V and 6 from J, leaving 20 bases between them. As DNA, the CDR3 is TGTGCCAGCAGCGCCCCGGACCGACCGTTTGGCGAGCAGTACTTC. It specifies CASSAPDRPFGEQYF.

This clonotype was observed a handful of times. The gene calls are TRBV19 and TRBJ2-2; 8 bases align to TRBD1. Unmatched junction bases numbered 4, after V lost 7 bases and J lost 3 bases. CDR1 and CDR2 from the germline V gene are LNHDA and SQIVND (reference sequence). CDR3 size: 14 residues. DNA of the CDR3: TGTGCCAGTACCGCAGGGGGCGACACCGGGGAGCTGTTTTTT. Translating gives CASTAGGDTGELFF.

This clonotype was observed a handful of times. The rearrangement uses TRBV5-6 and TRBJ2-5; D is undetermined. The V gene lost 4 bases and the J gene lost 5 bases, with 12 bases spanning the gap. This CDR3 comprises 13 residues. The V gene's germline CDR1 is SGHDT and CDR2 YYEEEE. CDR3 coding DNA: TGTGCCAGCAGCCCTGACCCGAGGGAGACCCAGTACTTC. Its protein product is CASSPDPRETQYF.

The V call is TRBV20-1, the J call TRBJ2-2, with 9 bases fitting TRBD1. Germline CDR1 reads DFQATT; CDR2 reads SNEGSKA (reference sequence). J lost 5 bases, V lost 4 bases, and 14 bases had no gene match. The CDR3 has 17 amino acids. DNA of the CDR3: TGCAGTGCTAACTCAGCCCGGACAGGGGCCTGGACCGGGGAGCTGTTTTTT. It translates to CSANSARTGAWTGELFF.

Comment on this clonotype: A read error may be the cause here, since a much bigger clone is one base away. CDR3 nucleotide sequence: TGTGCCAGCAGCTTATTAGGAACAGGGAGCTCCCACAATGAGCAGTTCTTC. Amino acids: CASSLLGTGSSHNEQFF. This chain connects TRBV7-9 to TRBJ2-1, with a tentative D call TRBD1 (6 bases). Germline CDR1 and CDR2: SEHNR and FQNEAQ (reference sequence). The CDR3 length is 17 residues.

This clonotype was seen more than once but under ten times. The genes are TRBV5-5 and TRBJ2-7; TRBD2 matches 7 bases. J gave up 5 bases and V 5 bases, and 10 bases lay outside the gene matches. The CDR3 is made up of 14 amino acids. Germline V gene sequence: CDR1 SGHKS, CDR2 YYEKEE (reference sequence). The CDR3 is CASRLHGRADEQYF. CDR3 coding DNA: TGTGCCAGCAGGCTTCATGGGAGGGCAGACGAGCAGTACTTC.

In this sample, this clonotype turned up a few times. As DNA, the CDR3 is TGTGCCAGTAGTATTTTCTGGACAGACGTCGACAATGAGCAGTTCTTC. This translates into CASSIFWTDVDNEQFF. V gene TRBV19 combines with J gene TRBJ2-1; tentative D call: TRBD1 (6 bases). The CDR3 contains 16 residues. Germline loops: CDR1 LNHDA, CDR2 SQIVND (reference sequence). Deletions cut 3 bases from V and 5 bases from J, with 17 bases between.

This clonotype was seen many times. J is TRBJ2-3 and V is TRBV20-1, with 7 bases lining up with TRBD2. The CDR3 runs 15 residues. CDR1 is DFQATT, CDR2 SNEGSKA, per germline (reference sequence). J was trimmed by 2 bases and V by 5 bases; bases with no gene match: 10. In DNA form, the CDR3 reads TGCAGTGCTTCCCGAGCGGGGCGAGACACAGATACGCAGTATTTT. It translates to CSASRAGRDTDTQYF.

This clonotype turned up a few times. The chain has TRBV6-2 or TRBV6-3 and TRBJ2-3, with 8 bases aligning to TRBD2. This CDR3 comprises 14 residues. CDR1 and CDR2 (germline): MNHEY, SVGEGT. V was pared by 6 bases and J by 6 bases, with 8 bases of the junction left unmatched. CDR3 DNA sequence: TGTGCCAGCAGAGTTACGGGGGGGCTGGATACGCAGTATTTT. It translates to CASRVTGGLDTQYF.

The chain links TRBV29-1 to TRBJ1-2, with TRBD1 matching over 9 bases. Germline-derived CDR1 and CDR2 are SQVTM and ANQGSEA. There are 13 residues in the CDR3. The V and J ends lost 6 bases and 3 bases, in that order; junction bases with no gene match: 5. CDR3 nucleotide sequence: TGCAGCGTACAACAGGGGGCCGACTATGGCTACACCTTC. This gives the protein CSVQQGADYGYTF.

As regards this clonotype: A much larger clone sits a single nucleotide away, making a read error possible. The chain joins TRBV2 to TRBJ2-5, with D unresolved. V was pared by 8 bases and J by 2 bases, with 15 bases between. The germline V gene has CDR1 SNHLY and CDR2 FYNNEI. The CDR3 is 14 amino acids. CDR3 sequence reads: CASGTLRIQETQYF. DNA of the CDR3: TGTGCCAGCGGTACGCTCCGTATACAAGAGACCCAGTACTTC.

The J gene is TRBJ1-4, the V gene TRBV3-1; D gene unclear. Germline values: CDR1 LGHDT, CDR2 YNNKEL (reference sequence). The germline V and J ends were trimmed by 1 base and 13 bases, with 19 bases remaining between them. CDR3 length: 15 amino acids. DNA of the CDR3: TGTGCCAGCAGCCAAGTTTTAGACACCCCTCGGCGACTGTTTTTT. It yields the protein CASSQVLDTPRRLFF.

V and J are TRBV2 and TRBJ2-7; the match to TRBD2 covers 8 bases. The CDR3 is made up of 13 amino acids. Germline trimming cut 6 bases from V and 6 bases from J; bases unmatched to any gene: 7. CDR1 is SNHLY, CDR2 FYNNEI, per germline. Here the CDR3 reads CASRAGASFEQYF. The CDR3, as DNA: TGTGCCAGCAGAGCGGGGGCCTCGTTCGAGCAGTACTTC.

This sequence joins TRBV24-1 and TRBJ2-2; 7 bases match TRBD1. V was clipped by 2 bases and J by 5 bases; unmatched bases: 4. CDR1 is KGHDR, CDR2 SFDVKD, per germline. The CDR3 is 15 amino acids. CDR3 in amino acids: CATSDWDSPTGELFF. In nucleotides, the CDR3 is TGTGCCACCAGTGATTGGGACAGCCCGACCGGGGAGCTGTTTTTT.

This chain links TRBV28 with TRBJ1-3, with D unresolved. The V end was cut by 1 base, the J end by 0 bases, with 10 bases between. The CDR3 is made up of 16 amino acids. CDR1 and CDR2 (germline): MDHEN, SYDVKM. For the CDR3, the DNA is TGTGCCAGCAGTTTATCCGGGAGGAACTCTGGAAACACCATATATTTT. Protein product: CASSLSGRNSGNTIYF.